This is a list of T cell receptor beta chains from one sample in a study of early T cells in non-severe SARS-CoV-2 infection. TCRdb passed the 5' RACE reads through MiXCR, listing each CDR3 protein once. The sample has approximately 64,000 distinct CDR3 sequences; around 19% are singletons. The sequences come from whole blood, collected at baseline. Receptors were obtained from an adult who was a healthcare worker with PCR-confirmed SARS-CoV-2 infection or an uninfected control (not recorded which). Each CDR3 is given with its conserved first and last residue. D genes are given only for firm matches. The listing skips clone size in some rows; elsewhere it reads once, few, many or a size class.

v_call	j_call	d_call	clone_size	cdr3_nt	cdr3_aa
TRBV28	TRBJ2-1	.	.	TGTGCCAGCATCTATTACAATGAGCAGTTCTTC	CASIYYNEQFF
TRBV6-5	TRBJ2-6	.	.	TGTGCCAGCAAACAAAGTAGCTCTGGGGCCAACGTCCTGACTTTC	CASKQSSSGANVLTF
TRBV20-1	TRBJ1-4	TRBD1	.	TGCAGTGCTAGACCACCGGGGACAGGGGGCCGAAAACTGTTTTTT	CSARPPGTGGRKLFF
TRBV27	TRBJ1-4	.	.	TGTGCCAGCAGTCCGGGGACGTCCCTTACTAATGAAAAACTGTTTTTT	CASSPGTSLTNEKLFF
TRBV7-9	TRBJ2-3	TRBD2	few	TGTGCCAGCAGCCTAAAGGCTAGCGGGGACACAGATACGCAGTATTTT	CASSLKASGDTDTQYF
TRBV5-4	TRBJ2-2	.	.	TGTGCCAGCAGCTTGGACGCCGGCCTGGGGGTCACCGGGGAGCTGTTTTTT	CASSLDAGLGVTGELFF
TRBV7-9	TRBJ2-1	TRBD2	.	TGTGCCAGCAGCTCCGAAAGACTAGCGGAGAACTACAATGAGCAGTTCTTC	CASSSERLAENYNEQFF
TRBV9	TRBJ2-3	TRBD1	.	TGTGCCAGCAGCTCCCGGACAGGGACTAGCACAGATACGCAGTATTTT	CASSSRTGTSTDTQYF
TRBV30	TRBJ1-1	TRBD1	.	TGTGCCACGGGACAGTTGAACACTGAAGCTTTCTTT	CATGQLNTEAFF
TRBV19	TRBJ2-6	.	few	TGTGCCAGTAGTATACCCGCGAGTGCTGGGGCCAACGTCCTGACTTTC	CASSIPASAGANVLTF
TRBV4-3	TRBJ2-7	.	.	TGCGCCAGCAGCCAAGATTTTGAGGGGGACTACGAGCAGTACTTC	CASSQDFEGDYEQYF
TRBV20-1	TRBJ2-5	.	few	TGCAGTGCTAGAGGGGGAAGCACCCAAGAGACCCAGTACTTC	CSARGGSTQETQYF
TRBV5-1	TRBJ2-5	.	.	TGCGCCAGCAGCTTGGACGGGACACAGAAAGAGACCCAGTACTTC	CASSLDGTQKETQYF
TRBV5-6	TRBJ1-6	.	.	TGTGCCAGCAGCTTTGGGCAGGCAACTTCACCCCTCCACTTT	CASSFGQATSPLHF
TRBV5-1	TRBJ2-3	.	.	TGCGCCAGCAGCTTGTCAGGCACCCGCGGAGATACGCAGTATTTT	CASSLSGTRGDTQYF
TRBV5-5	TRBJ2-5	.	.	TGTGCCAGCAGCGGAGGAATCCAAGTTCAAGAGACCCAGTACTTC	CASSGGIQVQETQYF
TRBV4-1	TRBJ2-7	TRBD1	.	TGCGCCAGCAGCCAAGAGCACAGGGGTAGCTACGAGCAGTACTTC	CASSQEHRGSYEQYF
TRBV18	TRBJ1-5	.	many	TGTGCCAGCTCACAGCGTCACGATCAGCCCCAGCATTTT	CASSQRHDQPQHF
TRBV6-6	TRBJ2-2	.	few	TGTGCCAGCAGTTACACCCGGGGGACCGGGGAGCTGTTTTTT	CASSYTRGTGELFF
TRBV4-3	TRBJ2-5	.	many	TGCGCCAGCAGCCGCAAATGGACCGTCGACCAAGAGACCCAGTACTTC	CASSRKWTVDQETQYF
TRBV29-1	TRBJ2-5	.	few	TGCAGCGTTGAGATGGCGGGGGAGACCCAGTACTTC	CSVEMAGETQYF
TRBV29-1	TRBJ2-7	.	.	TGCAGCGTGGTCCGGGACGCAAGCTCCTACGAGCAGTACTTC	CSVVRDASSYEQYF
TRBV5-4	TRBJ2-3	TRBD2	.	TGTGCCAGCAGCCCTCTAGCGGGGGGGCAGGGAGATACGCAGTATTTT	CASSPLAGGQGDTQYF
TRBV2	TRBJ1-2	.	few	TGTGCCAGCAGTGTCGGCACAAACTATGGCTACACCTTC	CASSVGTNYGYTF
TRBV4-1	TRBJ1-5	.	.	TGCGCCAGCAGCCAAGAGGACAGACGGGGCAATCAGCCCCAGCATTTT	CASSQEDRRGNQPQHF
TRBV10-2	TRBJ2-7	.	few	TGCGCCAGCAGGAAAGGGGTGTCCTACGAGCAGTACTTC	CASRKGVSYEQYF
TRBV5-6	TRBJ2-5	.	few	TGTGCCAGCAACTGGGGGCGAGGGGAGACCCAGTACTTC	CASNWGRGETQYF
TRBV6-5	TRBJ2-7	.	.	TGTGCCAGCAGTTATCAAAGCTCCTACGAGCAGTACTTC	CASSYQSSYEQYF
TRBV2	TRBJ2-1	.	.	TGTGCCAGCAGTGAAAAGGCTAGCCTCAATGAGCAGTTCTTC	CASSEKASLNEQFF
TRBV5-1	TRBJ1-1	.	.	TGCGCCAGCAGCTTGCCTCAATCGAACACTGAAGCTTTCTTT	CASSLPQSNTEAFF
TRBV19	TRBJ2-2	.	many	TGTGCCAGTAGTATTTTGTTCGCGAACACCGGGGAGCTGTTTTTT	CASSILFANTGELFF
TRBV9	TRBJ2-1	TRBD1	.	TGTGCCAGCAGCGTAGGAGAGGGGACAGGGACCAATGAGCAGTTCTTC	CASSVGEGTGTNEQFF
TRBV29-1	TRBJ2-1	TRBD2	many	TGCAGTGCTTCTAGCGGGACCGGGGAGCAGTTCTTC	CSASSGTGEQFF
TRBV7-8	TRBJ2-7	.	.	TGTGCCAGCAGCATCCGGGACTGGACCTACGAGCAGTACTTC	CASSIRDWTYEQYF
TRBV6-5	TRBJ2-7	.	few	TGTGCCAGCAAGGCTCGGGGCGAGCAGTACTTC	CASKARGEQYF
TRBV12-3/TRBV12-4	TRBJ2-7	.	few	TGTGCCAGCAGTCCCCGACCCTACGAGCAGTACTTC	CASSPRPYEQYF
TRBV11-2	TRBJ2-1	TRBD2	few	TGTGCCAGCAGCTTCTCTAGCGGGAGAGGTAATGAGCAGTTCTTC	CASSFSSGRGNEQFF
TRBV5-6	TRBJ1-6	.	.	TGTGCCAGCAGCTTGGCCAACCTGCTAACACCCCTCCACTTT	CASSLANLLTPLHF
TRBV10-1	TRBJ2-7	.	.	TGCGCCAGCAGAGGGGACAACCACGAGCAGTACTTC	CASRGDNHEQYF
TRBV29-1	TRBJ2-7	.	few	TGCAGCGTTGAATCGGCCCTTACCTACGAGCAGTACTTC	CSVESALTYEQYF
TRBV29-1	TRBJ2-7	.	few	TGCAGCGTCAGTTCAGTAAGCTCCTACGAGCAGTACTTC	CSVSSVSSYEQYF
TRBV28	TRBJ1-2	TRBD1	few	TGTGCCAGCAGTTTAGAGACAGGGGGCGCTGAAGGCTACACCTTC	CASSLETGGAEGYTF
TRBV6-6	TRBJ2-5	TRBD2	many	TGTGCCAGCAGGCGGCGGGAGGGCCAGGAGACCCAGTACTTC	CASRRREGQETQYF
TRBV4-2	TRBJ2-1	.	few	TGTGCCAGCAGCCAAGATACCAATACATACAATGAGCAGTTCTTC	CASSQDTNTYNEQFF
TRBV18	TRBJ1-6	.	.	TGTGCCAGCTCACCTGAAGGGAGGGATTCACCCCTCCACTTT	CASSPEGRDSPLHF
TRBV7-9	TRBJ1-2	.	.	TGTGCCAGCAGCTCAGCGGTCGGACAGCGACACTATGGCTACACCTTC	CASSSAVGQRHYGYTF
TRBV12-3/TRBV12-4	TRBJ1-1	TRBD1	many	TGTGCCAGCAGTGAATGGTCAGGGGGCACTGAAGCTTTCTTT	CASSEWSGGTEAFF
TRBV12-3/TRBV12-4	TRBJ1-1	.	.	TGTGCCAGCAGTTTAGTGCCCCAAAGGGAAGCTTTCTTT	CASSLVPQREAFF
TRBV13	TRBJ2-7	TRBD1	few	TGTGCCAGCAGCAGGGGACAGAACTACGAGCAGTACTTC	CASSRGQNYEQYF
TRBV20-1	TRBJ1-4	.	few	TGCAGTGCTCTCGAGACAGATAATGAAAAACTGTTTTTT	CSALETDNEKLFF
TRBV29-1	TRBJ2-1	.	few	TGCAGCGTTGAAGCAGGGTGGGGCAATGAGCAGTTCTTC	CSVEAGWGNEQFF
TRBV29-1	TRBJ1-6	.	many	TGCAGCGCCGTGGAGGGGTCGGGGTCACCCCTCCACTTT	CSAVEGSGSPLHF
TRBV7-8	TRBJ2-7	TRBD2	many	TGTGCCAGCAGCCCCCTAAAAAGCGGGAACTCCTACGAGCAGTACTTC	CASSPLKSGNSYEQYF
TRBV4-2	TRBJ2-5	.	.	TGTGCCAGCAGCCGACGGACAGCCGCTCAAGAGACCCAGTACTTC	CASSRRTAAQETQYF
TRBV5-1	TRBJ2-7	.	.	TGCGCCAGCAGCTTGTACAGCCAAGCCTACGAGCAGTACTTC	CASSLYSQAYEQYF
TRBV5-1	TRBJ2-4	.	many	TGCGCCAGCAGCAGGGGTACGACGGACATTCAGTACTTC	CASSRGTTDIQYF
TRBV5-1	TRBJ1-2	TRBD1	few	TGCGCCAGCAGCTTCGGACAGGCGACTAACTATGGCTACACCTTC	CASSFGQATNYGYTF
TRBV5-5	TRBJ1-4	TRBD1	many	TGTGCCAGCAGCTTAGGGACAGCCTACAATGAAAAACTGTTTTTT	CASSLGTAYNEKLFF
TRBV2	TRBJ2-3	.	.	TGTGCCAGCAGGGACAAGGGGACAGATACGCAGTATTTT	CASRDKGTDTQYF
TRBV12-3/TRBV12-4	TRBJ1-5	.	few	TGTGCCAGCAGCGACAGATCGGGGGTTCAGCCCCAGCATTTT	CASSDRSGVQPQHF